One T cell receptor (beta chain) is described in this entry. Its antigen is as yet unknown. Germline values: CDR1 SGHRS, CDR2 YFSETQ. V lost 6 bases and J lost 5, with 19 bases in between. The CDR3 extends over 15 amino acids. The sample belongs to a study of long-term antiretroviral therapy in people with HIV. Study-wide results and limits: Among HIV repertoires, CDR3 length ranges were narrower than those of controls. The study collected no data on ART adherence, viral resistance or therapy changes. Clonal expansions arising prior to ART prevailed in the repertoire at every time point.

They ran version v3.0 of the immunoSEQ assay at survey level. Clones were read by immunoSEQ multiplex PCR, and TCRdb kept only the in-frame ones, dropping some. The sample lists tens of thousands of clones; 75% to 85% were seen once. The clonotype comes from a man younger than 35 with HIV. Source: unsorted PBMCs, taken 1.9 years after starting antiretroviral therapy. The rearrangement links TRBV5-1 to TRBJ2-3; the D call may be TRBD1 or TRBD2 (5 bases each). For the CDR3, the DNA is TGCGCCAGCACCCCCGGGGCTACCCCCTTAGATACGCAGTATTTT. Translating it yields CASTPGATPLDTQYF.